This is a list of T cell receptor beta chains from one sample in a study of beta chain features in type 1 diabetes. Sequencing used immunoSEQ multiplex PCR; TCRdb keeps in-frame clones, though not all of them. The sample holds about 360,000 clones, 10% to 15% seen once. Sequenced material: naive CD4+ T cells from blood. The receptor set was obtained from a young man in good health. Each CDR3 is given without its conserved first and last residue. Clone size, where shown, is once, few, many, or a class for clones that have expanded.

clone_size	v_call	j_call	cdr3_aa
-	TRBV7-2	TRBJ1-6	ASSRASVGTGGRSSPLH
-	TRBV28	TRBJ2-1	ASSRRAGVIVRTEQF
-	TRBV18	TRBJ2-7	ASSLTGAEQY
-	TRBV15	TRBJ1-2	ATSRQDDRGGGYT
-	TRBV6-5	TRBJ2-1	ASKATSGGYNEQF
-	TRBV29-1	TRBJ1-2	SVEFNPDRRHNYGYT
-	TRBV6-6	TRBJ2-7	ASSYQGTAYEQY
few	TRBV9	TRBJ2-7	ASSVTSGVSGEQY
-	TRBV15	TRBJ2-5	ATSRGGLGGETQY
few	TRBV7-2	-	ASSFLGTSTFYEQY
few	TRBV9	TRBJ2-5	ASSIRDRGLETQY
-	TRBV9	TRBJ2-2	ASSISGANTGELF
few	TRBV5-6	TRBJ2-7	ASLGQGTYEQY
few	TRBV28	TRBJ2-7	ASNQANIYEQY
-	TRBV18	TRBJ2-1	ASSPRVAAIRRNEQF
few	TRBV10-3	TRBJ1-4	AITDTVNEKLF
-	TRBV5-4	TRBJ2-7	ASSLASGEQY
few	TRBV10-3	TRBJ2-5	AISEGRGQETQY
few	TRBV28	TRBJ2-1	ASMGAGANYNEQF
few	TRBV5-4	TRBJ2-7	ASSLVPSGSHEQY
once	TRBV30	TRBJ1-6	ACGQGYNSPLH